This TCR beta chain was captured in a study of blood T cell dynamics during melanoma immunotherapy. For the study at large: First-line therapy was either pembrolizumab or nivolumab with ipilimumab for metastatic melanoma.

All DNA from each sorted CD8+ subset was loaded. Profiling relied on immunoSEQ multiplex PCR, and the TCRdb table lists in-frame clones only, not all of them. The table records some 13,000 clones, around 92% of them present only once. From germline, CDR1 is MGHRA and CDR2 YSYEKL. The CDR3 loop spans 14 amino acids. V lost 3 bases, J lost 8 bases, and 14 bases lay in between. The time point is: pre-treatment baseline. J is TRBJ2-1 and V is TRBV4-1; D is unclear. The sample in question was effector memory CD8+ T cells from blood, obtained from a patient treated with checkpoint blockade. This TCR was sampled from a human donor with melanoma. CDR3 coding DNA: TGCGCCAGCAGCCATACCTACAGCGCCTATGAGCAGTTCTTC. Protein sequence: CASSHTYSAYEQFF.